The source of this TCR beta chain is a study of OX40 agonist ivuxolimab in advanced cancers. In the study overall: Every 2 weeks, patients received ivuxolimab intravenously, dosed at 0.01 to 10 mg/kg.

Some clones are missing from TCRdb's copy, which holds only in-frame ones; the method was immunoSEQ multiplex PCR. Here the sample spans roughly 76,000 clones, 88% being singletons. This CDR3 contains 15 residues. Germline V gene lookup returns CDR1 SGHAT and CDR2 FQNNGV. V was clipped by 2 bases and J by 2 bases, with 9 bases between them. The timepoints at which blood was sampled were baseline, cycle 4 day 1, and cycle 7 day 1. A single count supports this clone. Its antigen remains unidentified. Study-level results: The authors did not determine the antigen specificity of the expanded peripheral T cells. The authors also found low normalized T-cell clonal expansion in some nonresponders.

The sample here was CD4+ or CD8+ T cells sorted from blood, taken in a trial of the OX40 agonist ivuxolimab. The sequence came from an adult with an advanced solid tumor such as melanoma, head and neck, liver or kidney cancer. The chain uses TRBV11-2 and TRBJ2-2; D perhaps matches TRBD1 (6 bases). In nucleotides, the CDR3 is TGTGCCAGCAGCTTAAGGGGGTTTAACACCGGGGAGCTGTTTTTT. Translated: CASSLRGFNTGELFF.